This T cell receptor (beta chain) was captured by sequencing in a study of beta chain features in type 1 diabetes. Whole-study results and caveats: For type 1 diabetes patients, VDJ junctions showed fewer insertions and more deletions.

In the case of this clone: Antigen specificity is unknown.

Expressed TCRB transcripts were sequenced, since all the RNA that had been isolated was reverse transcribed. The method was immunoSEQ multiplex PCR; TCRdb's version includes in-frame clones alone and lacks a portion of them. Among 390,000 or so clones, around 13% were seen once, and the ten largest hold 0.03% to 0.04%. Germline assignment: CDR1 LGHNA and CDR2 YSLEER. This CDR3 is 16 amino acids long. V was clipped by 0 bases and J by 6 bases; unmatched bases: 5. The chain carries TRBV4-3 and TRBJ2-1; 10 nucleotides align to TRBD2. The origin of this receptor is a man aged 30 to 39 in good health. Source material: naive CD4+ T cells from blood. The CDR3, as DNA: TGCGCCAGCAGCCAAGAGGGAGCGGGAGGGCCCAATGAGCAGTTCTTC. Its translation: CASSQEGAGGPNEQFF.